This is a list of T cell receptor beta chains from one sample in a study of response to subunit inactivated influenza vaccine. Each CDR3 protein is one row after TCRdb ran MiXCR on the RT-PCR reads. This table has some 520,000 distinct CDR3 sequences, approximately 17% appearing once. Material: CD4+ T cells sorted from PBMCs, obtained 23 to 25 months after vaccination. These receptors were obtained from a man between 50 and 69 years old who received an inactivated influenza vaccine. The CDR3 runs from the conserved cysteine through the conserved F or W. D genes are given only for firm matches. Clone sizes are given selectively: once, few, many, or a class where the clone is expanded.

TRBJ2-7,TRBV5-1,.,.,TGCGCCAGCAGCTTGGCCGATCGGGGGCCCACCTACGAGCAGTACTTC,CASSLADRGPTYEQYF
TRBJ2-1,TRBV7-3,.,few,TGTGCCAGCAGCTTAAAGCCCGGGGATGAGCAGTTCTTC,CASSLKPGDEQFF
TRBJ1-2,TRBV5-5,TRBD1,.,TGTGCCAGCAGCTCATGGGACAGCGGCTATGGCTACACCTTC,CASSSWDSGYGYTF
TRBJ2-7,TRBV12-3/TRBV12-4,.,many,TGTGCCAGCAGCCCCAGAACCTCCTACGAGCAGTACTTC,CASSPRTSYEQYF
TRBJ2-2,TRBV15,TRBD2,.,TGTGCCACCAGCATAGCGGGGAACACCGGGGAGCTGTTTTTT,CATSIAGNTGELFF
TRBJ1-1,TRBV20-1,.,.,TGCAGTGCTACTGGCACTGAAGCTTTCTTT,CSATGTEAFF
TRBJ2-3,TRBV19,TRBD2,few,TGTGCCAGTAGTATAACTTCTAGCGGGAGACCAGATACGCAGTATTTT,CASSITSSGRPDTQYF
TRBJ2-2,TRBV6-1,.,.,TGTGCCAGCAGCCCGGGACAAAGCTCAAACACCGGGGAGCTGTTTTTT,CASSPGQSSNTGELFF
TRBJ2-7,TRBV3-1,.,many,TGTGCCAGCAGCCAAGTACAGGGTTACGAGCAGTACTTC,CASSQVQGYEQYF
TRBJ2-3,TRBV7-6,.,.,TGTGCCAGCAGCGCCCAGCCGGGACCAAGCACAGATACGCAGTATTTT,CASSAQPGPSTDTQYF
TRBJ2-1,TRBV7-9,TRBD2,.,TGTGCCAGCAGCCCAACTCCCGGGACTAGCTCCTACAATGAGCAGTTCTTC,CASSPTPGTSSYNEQFF
TRBJ2-7,TRBV20-1,TRBD2,few,TGCAGTGCTGGGGGGGTAGGCTATGTCGACGAGCAGTACTTC,CSAGGVGYVDEQYF
TRBJ2-1,TRBV7-8,.,.,TGTGCCAGCAGCTTATTGAGCGTGGAGCATTTGGGGAGATACTACAATGAGCAGTTCTTC,CASSLLSVEHLGRYYNEQFF
TRBJ2-4,TRBV3-1,.,.,TGTGCCAGCAGCCAAGGGGAACTAGCCAAAAACATTCAGTACTTC,CASSQGELAKNIQYF
TRBJ2-3,TRBV15,.,few,TGTGCCACCCGGCCACAGGGAAGCACAGATACGCAGTATTTT,CATRPQGSTDTQYF
TRBJ2-7,TRBV6-2/TRBV6-3,TRBD1,.,TGTGCCATCCGCGGGACAGGGGGCTACGAGCAGTACTTC,CAIRGTGGYEQYF
TRBJ2-5,TRBV4-3,.,many,TGCGCCAGCAGCCAAGATCGTATCAGTACAGAGACCCAGTACTTC,CASSQDRISTETQYF
TRBJ1-1,TRBV6-2/TRBV6-3,.,.,TGTGCCACCGGCACAACGAACACTGAAGCTTTCTTT,CATGTTNTEAFF